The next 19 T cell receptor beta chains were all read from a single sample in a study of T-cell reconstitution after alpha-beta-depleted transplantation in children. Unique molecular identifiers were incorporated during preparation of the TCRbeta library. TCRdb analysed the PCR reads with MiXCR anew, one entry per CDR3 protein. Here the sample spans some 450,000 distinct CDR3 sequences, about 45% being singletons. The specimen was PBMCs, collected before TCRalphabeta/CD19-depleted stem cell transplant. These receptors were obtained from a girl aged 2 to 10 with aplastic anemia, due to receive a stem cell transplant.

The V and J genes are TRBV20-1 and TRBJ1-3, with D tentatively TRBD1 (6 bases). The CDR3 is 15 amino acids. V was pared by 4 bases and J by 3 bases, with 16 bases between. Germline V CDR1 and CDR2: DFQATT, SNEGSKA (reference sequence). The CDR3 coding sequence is TGCAGTGCTACCCGGGACATCAATTTTGGAAACACCATATATTTT. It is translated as CSATRDINFGNTIYF.

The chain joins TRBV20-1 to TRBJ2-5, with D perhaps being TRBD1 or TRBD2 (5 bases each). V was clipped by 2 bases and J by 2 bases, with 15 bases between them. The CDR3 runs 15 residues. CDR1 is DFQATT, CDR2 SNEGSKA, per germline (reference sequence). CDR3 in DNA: TGCAGTGCTAGATATCCATACTGGGGGCAAGAGACCCAGTACTTC. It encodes CSARYPYWGQETQYF.

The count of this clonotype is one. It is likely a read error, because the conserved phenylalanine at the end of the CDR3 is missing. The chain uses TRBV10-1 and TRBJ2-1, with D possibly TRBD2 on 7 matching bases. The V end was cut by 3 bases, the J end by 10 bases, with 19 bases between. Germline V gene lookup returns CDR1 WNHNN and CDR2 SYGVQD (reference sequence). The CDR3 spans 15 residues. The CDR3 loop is CASSERGGSGKEQFS. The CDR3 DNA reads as TGCGCCAGCAGTGAAAGGGGGGGCAGCGGGAAGGAGCAGTTCTCC.

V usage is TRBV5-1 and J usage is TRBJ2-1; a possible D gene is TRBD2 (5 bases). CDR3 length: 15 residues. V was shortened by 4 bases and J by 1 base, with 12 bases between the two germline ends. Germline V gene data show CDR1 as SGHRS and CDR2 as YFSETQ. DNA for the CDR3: TGCGCCAGCAGCATTCCGCGGGTTTCCTACAATGAGCAGTTCTTC. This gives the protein CASSIPRVSYNEQFF. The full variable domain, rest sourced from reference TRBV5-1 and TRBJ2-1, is KAGVTQTPRYLIKTRGQQVTLSCSPISGHRSVSWYQQTPGQGLQFLFEYFSETQRNKGNFPGRFSGRQFSNSRSEMNVSTLELGDSALYLCASSIPRVSYNEQFFGPGTRLTVL.

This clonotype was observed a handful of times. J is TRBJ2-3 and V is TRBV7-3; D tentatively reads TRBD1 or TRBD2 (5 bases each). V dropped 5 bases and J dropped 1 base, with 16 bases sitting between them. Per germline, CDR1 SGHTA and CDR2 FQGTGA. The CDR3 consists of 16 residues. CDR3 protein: CASSRRDQPGTDTQYF. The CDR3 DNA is TGTGCCAGCAGCCGCCGGGACCAACCTGGCACAGATACGCAGTATTTT.

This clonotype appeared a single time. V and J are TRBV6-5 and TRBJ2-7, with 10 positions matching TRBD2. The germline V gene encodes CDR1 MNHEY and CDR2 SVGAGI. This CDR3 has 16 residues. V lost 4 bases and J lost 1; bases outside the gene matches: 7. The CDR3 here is CASSSYVAGGSYEQYF. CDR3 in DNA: TGTGCCAGCAGTTCCTATGTAGCGGGAGGATCCTACGAGCAGTACTTC.

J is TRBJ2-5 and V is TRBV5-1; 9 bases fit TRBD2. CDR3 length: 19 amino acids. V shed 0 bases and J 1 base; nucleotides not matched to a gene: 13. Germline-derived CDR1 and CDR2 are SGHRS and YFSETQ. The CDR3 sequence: CASSLAVIAGGPVQETQYF. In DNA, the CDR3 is TGCGCCAGCAGCTTGGCCGTTATCGCGGGGGGGCCGGTCCAAGAGACCCAGTACTTC.

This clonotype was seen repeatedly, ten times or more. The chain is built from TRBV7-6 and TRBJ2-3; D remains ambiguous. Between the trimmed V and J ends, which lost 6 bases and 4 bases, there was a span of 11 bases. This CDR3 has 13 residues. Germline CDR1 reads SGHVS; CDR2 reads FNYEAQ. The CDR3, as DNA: TGTGCCAGCAGTCTCTCTAGTGCAGATACGCAGTATTTT. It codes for CASSLSSADTQYF. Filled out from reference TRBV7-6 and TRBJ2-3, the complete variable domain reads GAGVSQSPRYKVTKRGQDVALRCDPISGHVSLYWYRQALGQGPEFLTYFNYEAQQDKSGLPNDRFSAERPEGSISTLTIQRTEQRDSAMYRCASSLSSADTQYFGPGTRLTVL.

CDR3 sequence reads: CASSPYEGNYEQYF. As DNA, the CDR3 is TGTGCCAGCAGCCCATATGAGGGTAACTACGAGCAGTACTTC. The chain recombines TRBV5-6 with TRBJ2-7; TRBD2 is a possible D gene (5 bases). This CDR3 spans 14 amino acids. V lost 4 bases to trimming and J lost 3 bases, with 14 bases between them. Per germline, CDR1 SGHDT and CDR2 YYEEEE.

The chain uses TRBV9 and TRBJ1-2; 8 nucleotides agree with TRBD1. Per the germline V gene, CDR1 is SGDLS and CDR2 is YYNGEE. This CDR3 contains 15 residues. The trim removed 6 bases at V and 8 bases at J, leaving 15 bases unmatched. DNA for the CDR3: TGTGCCAGCATAACCGACGGCCAGGGGGCAACCGGCTACACCTTC. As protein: CASITDGQGATGYTF.

In nucleotides, the CDR3 is TGTGCCAGCAGTTTCCAGAATGAAAAACTGTTTTTT. This gives the protein CASSFQNEKLFF. The chain has TRBV12-3 or TRBV12-4 and TRBJ1-4; no clear D. V was shortened by 3 bases and J by 5 bases, with 4 bases between the two germline ends. The CDR3 extends over 12 amino acids.

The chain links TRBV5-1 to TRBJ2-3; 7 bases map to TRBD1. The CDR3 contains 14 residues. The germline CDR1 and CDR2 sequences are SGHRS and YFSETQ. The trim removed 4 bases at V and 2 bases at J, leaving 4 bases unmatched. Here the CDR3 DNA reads TGCGCCAGCAGCCCGGGACAGTACACAGATACGCAGTATTTT. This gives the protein CASSPGQYTDTQYF.

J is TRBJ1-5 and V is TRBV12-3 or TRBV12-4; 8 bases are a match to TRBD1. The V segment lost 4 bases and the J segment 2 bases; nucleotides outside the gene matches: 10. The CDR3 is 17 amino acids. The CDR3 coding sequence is TGTGCCAGCAGTTCACGGACAGGGAAGGTGGGCAATCAGCCCCAGCATTTT. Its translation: CASSSRTGKVGNQPQHF.

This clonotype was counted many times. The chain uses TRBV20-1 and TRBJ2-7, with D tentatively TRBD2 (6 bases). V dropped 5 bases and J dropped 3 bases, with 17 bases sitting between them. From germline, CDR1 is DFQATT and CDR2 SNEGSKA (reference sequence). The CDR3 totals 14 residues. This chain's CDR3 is CSAPIQEGFYEQYF. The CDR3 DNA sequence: TGCAGTGCTCCCATCCAGGAGGGGTTCTACGAGCAGTACTTC.

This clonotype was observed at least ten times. The CDR3 sequence is CASSRRDRGVYEQYF. The CDR3 DNA reads TGTGCCAGCAGTCGCCGGGACAGGGGCGTCTACGAGCAGTACTTC. The chain employs TRBV6-1 and TRBJ2-7; 10 bases are a match to TRBD1. This CDR3 comprises 15 residues. Trimming at V came to 5 bases and at J to 3 bases, leaving 7 bases not matched to a gene. The germline CDR1 and CDR2 sequences are MNHNS and SASEGT.

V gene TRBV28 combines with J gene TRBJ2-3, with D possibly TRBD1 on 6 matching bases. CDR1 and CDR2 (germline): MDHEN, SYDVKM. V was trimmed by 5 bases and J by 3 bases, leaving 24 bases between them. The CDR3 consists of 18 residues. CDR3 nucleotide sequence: TGTGCCAGCAGTAGTATCTACCAGGGGATAGGAAGTACAGATACGCAGTATTTT. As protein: CASSSIYQGIGSTDTQYF.

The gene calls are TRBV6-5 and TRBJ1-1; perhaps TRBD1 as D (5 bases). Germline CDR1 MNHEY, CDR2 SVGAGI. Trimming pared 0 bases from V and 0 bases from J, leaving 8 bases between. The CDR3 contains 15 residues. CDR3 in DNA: TGTGCCAGCAGTTACTCGGGGCTCATGAACACTGAAGCTTTCTTT. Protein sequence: CASSYSGLMNTEAFF.

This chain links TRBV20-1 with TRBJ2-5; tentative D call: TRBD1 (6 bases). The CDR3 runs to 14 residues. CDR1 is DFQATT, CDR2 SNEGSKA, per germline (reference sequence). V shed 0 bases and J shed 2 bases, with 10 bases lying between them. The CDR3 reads CSARDMTGQETQYF. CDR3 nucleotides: TGCAGTGCTAGAGATATGACAGGACAAGAGACCCAGTACTTC.

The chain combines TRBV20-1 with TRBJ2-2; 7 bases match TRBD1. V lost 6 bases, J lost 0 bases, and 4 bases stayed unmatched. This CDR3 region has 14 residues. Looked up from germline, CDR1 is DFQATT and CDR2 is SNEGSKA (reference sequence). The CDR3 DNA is TGCAGTGCCCAGACAGGGCCGAACACCGGGGAGCTGTTTTTT. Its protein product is CSAQTGPNTGELFF.